The rows below give T cell receptor beta chains drawn from one sample of a study of cytomegalovirus exposure and HLA in healthy donors. This table comes from immunoSEQ multiplex PCR, and its TCRdb copy is limited to in-frame clones, with some not included. The repertoire holds under 80,000 clones, with approximately 93% as singletons. Sample: PBMCs. All receptors derive from a woman aged 18-35 years in good health and CMV-seronegative. Each CDR3 is given with its conserved first and last residue. Fields, in order: CDR3 DNA, CDR3 protein, V gene, D gene, CDR3 length, J gene, clone size. A D gene is named only where the DNA matches it firmly. Rows give clone size only sometimes, using once, few, many, or a class for an expanded clone.

CDR3 DNA: TGTGCCAGCAGTGACGGGACAGGGGTTTCTGAAGCTTTCTTT; CDR3 protein: CASSDGTGVSEAFF; V gene: TRBV6-4; D gene: TRBD1; CDR3 length: 14; J gene: TRBJ1-1; clone size: -
CDR3 DNA: TGTGCCACCAGCATGTCGGGGACACTGTACAATGAGCAGTTCTTC; CDR3 protein: CATSMSGTLYNEQFF; V gene: TRBV15; D gene: -; CDR3 length: 15; J gene: TRBJ2-1; clone size: -
CDR3 DNA: TGTGCCACCAGCAGCCTTAGCGGCGCCTCCTACGAGCAGTACTTC; CDR3 protein: CATSSLSGASYEQYF; V gene: TRBV15; D gene: -; CDR3 length: 15; J gene: TRBJ2-7; clone size: -
CDR3 DNA: TGCGCCAGCAGCTTGGACTGGCGGGAGTATCAGCAGTACTTC; CDR3 protein: CASSLDWREYQQYF; V gene: TRBV5-1; D gene: TRBD2; CDR3 length: 14; J gene: TRBJ2-7; clone size: -
CDR3 DNA: TGTGCCAGCAGCCTCGACAGGGGGCGTTTGGATGAGCAGTTCTTC; CDR3 protein: CASSLDRGRLDEQFF; V gene: TRBV7-8; D gene: TRBD1; CDR3 length: 15; J gene: TRBJ2-1; clone size: -
CDR3 DNA: TGCGCCAGCAGCCAAGCAGGGGCCGGACAGCCCCAGCATTTT; CDR3 protein: CASSQAGAGQPQHF; V gene: TRBV4-1; D gene: -; CDR3 length: 14; J gene: TRBJ1-5; clone size: -
CDR3 DNA: TGTGCCAGCACGTCCGGGACTAGCCCTTCGAGATACGAGCAGTACTTC; CDR3 protein: CASTSGTSPSRYEQYF; V gene: TRBV7-9; D gene: TRBD2; CDR3 length: 16; J gene: TRBJ2-7; clone size: -
CDR3 DNA: TGTGCCAGCAGCCTTGACAGGGGACAAGAGACCCAGTACTTC; CDR3 protein: CASSLDRGQETQYF; V gene: TRBV7-2; D gene: TRBD1; CDR3 length: 14; J gene: TRBJ2-5; clone size: -
CDR3 DNA: TGTGCCAGCAGCTCAGACTACGAGCAGTACTTC; CDR3 protein: CASSSDYEQYF; V gene: TRBV7-9; D gene: -; CDR3 length: 11; J gene: TRBJ2-7; clone size: -
CDR3 DNA: TGTGCCTGGAGTCGGGGGAATAGCAATCAGCCCCAGCATTTT; CDR3 protein: CAWSRGNSNQPQHF; V gene: TRBV30; D gene: -; CDR3 length: 14; J gene: TRBJ1-5; clone size: -
CDR3 DNA: TGTGCCAGCAGCTTTCAAAGCGGGAGGAGTGAGCAGTTCTTC; CDR3 protein: CASSFQSGRSEQFF; V gene: TRBV7-3; D gene: TRBD2; CDR3 length: 14; J gene: TRBJ2-1; clone size: -
CDR3 DNA: TGTGCCAGCAGCCGGGACAGCTACACCGGGGAGCTGTTTTTT; CDR3 protein: CASSRDSYTGELFF; V gene: TRBV11-2; D gene: TRBD1; CDR3 length: 14; J gene: TRBJ2-2; clone size: -
CDR3 DNA: TGTGCCAGCAGCTTAGATCGGGGTACAGATACGCAGTATTTT; CDR3 protein: CASSLDRGTDTQYF; V gene: TRBV7-2; D gene: -; CDR3 length: 14; J gene: TRBJ2-3; clone size: -
CDR3 DNA: TGTGCCAGCAGCTTGGAAGATAATGCGGGGGGCTCCTACAATGAGCAGTTCTTC; CDR3 protein: CASSLEDNAGGSYNEQFF; V gene: TRBV5-6; D gene: TRBD2; CDR3 length: 18; J gene: TRBJ2-1; clone size: few
CDR3 DNA: TGTGCCAGCCAATTAGCGGGGGGAGGGACCGGGGAGCTGTTTTTT; CDR3 protein: CASQLAGGGTGELFF; V gene: TRBV6-6; D gene: TRBD2; CDR3 length: 15; J gene: TRBJ2-2; clone size: -
CDR3 DNA: TGTGCCACCAGCATCCCTCGGGTTACCGATACGCAGTATTTT; CDR3 protein: CATSIPRVTDTQYF; V gene: TRBV15; D gene: -; CDR3 length: 14; J gene: TRBJ2-3; clone size: -
CDR3 DNA: TGTGCCTGGAGTGTACAGGGGAGAGATACGCAGTATTTT; CDR3 protein: CAWSVQGRDTQYF; V gene: TRBV30; D gene: TRBD1; CDR3 length: 13; J gene: TRBJ2-3; clone size: -
CDR3 DNA: TGTGCCAGCAGCTGGACCCCAGCGGGGGCCCCCAACATTCAGTACTTC; CDR3 protein: CASSWTPAGAPNIQYF; V gene: TRBV7-8; D gene: TRBD2; CDR3 length: 16; J gene: TRBJ2-4; clone size: once
CDR3 DNA: TGTGCCACCAAGGACAGTAGCGGGAGTTTCACCGGGGAGCTGTTTTTT; CDR3 protein: CATKDSSGSFTGELFF; V gene: TRBV15; D gene: TRBD2; CDR3 length: 16; J gene: TRBJ2-2; clone size: -
CDR3 DNA: TGTGCCAGCAGTTTGACACCCGTGAACACTGAAGCTTTCTTT; CDR3 protein: CASSLTPVNTEAFF; V gene: TRBV6-5; D gene: -; CDR3 length: 14; J gene: TRBJ1-1; clone size: -
CDR3 DNA: TGTGCCAGCAGTGAAGCGTCCCTAACTCCCCACGAGCAGTACTTC; CDR3 protein: CASSEASLTPHEQYF; V gene: TRBV6-1; D gene: -; CDR3 length: 15; J gene: TRBJ2-7; clone size: once
CDR3 DNA: TGTGCCAGCAGCCAAGTCGCCGACAGGGATGGAGGCACTGAAGCTTTCTTT; CDR3 protein: CASSQVADRDGGTEAFF; V gene: TRBV4-2; D gene: TRBD1; CDR3 length: 17; J gene: TRBJ1-1; clone size: -
CDR3 DNA: TGCGCCAGCAGCCCCGACGGGGATTCTGGGGCCAACGTCCTGACTTTC; CDR3 protein: CASSPDGDSGANVLTF; V gene: TRBV5-1; D gene: -; CDR3 length: 16; J gene: TRBJ2-6; clone size: -
CDR3 DNA: TGTGCCAGCAGTTTGGGGACAGGGGGAGGTCAGCCCCAGCATTTT; CDR3 protein: CASSLGTGGGQPQHF; V gene: TRBV27; D gene: TRBD1; CDR3 length: 15; J gene: TRBJ1-5; clone size: -
CDR3 DNA: TGTGCCAGCAGTCCCAGACAGGGGGCATTGGATGGCTACACCTTC; CDR3 protein: CASSPRQGALDGYTF; V gene: TRBV6-5; D gene: TRBD1; CDR3 length: 15; J gene: TRBJ1-2; clone size: -
CDR3 DNA: TGTGCCAGCAGTGAAAGCGGCGGTGAGCAGTTCTTC; CDR3 protein: CASSESGGEQFF; V gene: TRBV6-1; D gene: -; CDR3 length: 12; J gene: TRBJ2-1; clone size: few
CDR3 DNA: TGTGCCAGCCGACAGGGAGGAGTTGAAAAACTGTTTTTT; CDR3 protein: CASRQGGVEKLFF; V gene: TRBV25-1; D gene: TRBD1; CDR3 length: 13; J gene: TRBJ1-4; clone size: -
CDR3 DNA: TGCAGCGTTTTGGGGGCCGGCGAGCAGTACTTC; CDR3 protein: CSVLGAGEQYF; V gene: TRBV29-1; D gene: -; CDR3 length: 11; J gene: TRBJ2-7; clone size: -
CDR3 DNA: TGTGCCAGCAGCCAAACTAGCGGGAGGCCCCAAGAGACCCAGTACTTC; CDR3 protein: CASSQTSGRPQETQYF; V gene: TRBV28; D gene: TRBD2; CDR3 length: 16; J gene: TRBJ2-5; clone size: -
CDR3 DNA: TGTGCCAGTAGTATAAACCTAGCGGGGGACTCGAACAATGAGCAGTTCTTC; CDR3 protein: CASSINLAGDSNNEQFF; V gene: TRBV19; D gene: TRBD2; CDR3 length: 17; J gene: TRBJ2-1; clone size: -
CDR3 DNA: TGTGCCAGCAGTGATCGGACAGGGGGAAACACCATATATTTT; CDR3 protein: CASSDRTGGNTIYF; V gene: TRBV2; D gene: TRBD1; CDR3 length: 14; J gene: TRBJ1-3; clone size: once
CDR3 DNA: TGTGCCAGCCAGAAGGTGGAGGGTTATGATGAGCAGTTCTTC; CDR3 protein: CASQKVEGYDEQFF; V gene: TRBV2; D gene: -; CDR3 length: 14; J gene: TRBJ2-1; clone size: -
CDR3 DNA: TGTGCCAGCAGTTTGGCAGGTTCTGGAAACACCATATATTTT; CDR3 protein: CASSLAGSGNTIYF; V gene: TRBV28; D gene: -; CDR3 length: 14; J gene: TRBJ1-3; clone size: -
CDR3 DNA: TGTGCCAGCAGCGCCGGGACTAGCGGGGTGGAGCAGTACTTC; CDR3 protein: CASSAGTSGVEQYF; V gene: TRBV9; D gene: TRBD2; CDR3 length: 14; J gene: TRBJ2-7; clone size: -
CDR3 DNA: TGTGCCTGGAGCGAGGGGACAGGGGGCCGCACTGAAGCTTTCTTT; CDR3 protein: CAWSEGTGGRTEAFF; V gene: TRBV30; D gene: TRBD1; CDR3 length: 15; J gene: TRBJ1-1; clone size: -
CDR3 DNA: TGTGCCACCAGCAGAGGGAACACAGGGGGCGGGAATCAGCCCCAGCATTTT; CDR3 protein: CATSRGNTGGGNQPQHF; V gene: TRBV15; D gene: TRBD1; CDR3 length: 17; J gene: TRBJ1-5; clone size: -
CDR3 DNA: TGTGCCAGTAGTATAGACAACAGGGGTAACTATGGCTACACCTTC; CDR3 protein: CASSIDNRGNYGYTF; V gene: TRBV19; D gene: TRBD1; CDR3 length: 15; J gene: TRBJ1-2; clone size: -